The rows below give T cell receptor beta chains drawn from one sample of a study of control samples from healthy donors and cancer patients. Using immunoSEQ multiplex PCR, the repertoire was profiled, and TCRdb retains in-frame clones only, with some absent. This sample yields over 70,000 clones, of which 70% to 90% are seen a single time; 7.5% to 8% belongs to the top ten. Sequences were obtained from blood. These receptors all stem from a woman in her sixties or seventies in good health. Both conserved end residues are part of each CDR3. The D gene is left open where the match is weak. Some rows have no size entry. The others give once, few or many, or a class for an expanded clone.

d_call clone_size j_call v_call cdr3_aa cdr3_nt
. . TRBJ2-2 TRBV7-3 CASSLTARITGELFF TGTGCCAGCAGCTTGACCGCCAGGATCACCGGGGAGCTGTTTTTT
. . TRBJ2-3 TRBV4-3 CASSQGQGGSDTQYF TGCGCCAGCAGCCAAGGGCAGGGCGGTTCAGATACGCAGTATTTT
. few TRBJ1-1 TRBV6-6 CASRGYAEAFF TGTGCAAGCAGGGGATATGCTGAAGCTTTCTTT
. . TRBJ1-1 TRBV3-1/TRBV3-2 CASSQVRGESEAFF TGTGCCAGCAGCCAGGTGAGGGGGGAGTCTGAAGCTTTCTTT
TRBD2 . TRBJ2-3 TRBV19 CASSHSPLTSGRLPLATDTQYF TGTGCCAGTAGCCATAGTCCCCTGACTAGCGGGAGGCTCCCCCTAGCCACAGATACGCAGTATTTT
TRBD1 . TRBJ2-7 TRBV4-3 CASSQQGATASPTYEQYF TGCGCCAGCAGCCAACAGGGGGCGACAGCGAGCCCAACCTACGAGCAGTACTTC
. . TRBJ2-5 TRBV2 CASSEYSQETQYF TGTGCCAGCAGTGAGTACTCACAAGAGACCCAGTACTTC
TRBD2 . TRBJ2-3 TRBV4-2 CASSQGRVRESTDTQYF TGTGCCAGCAGCCAAGGGAGGGTGCGGGAGAGCACAGATACGCAGTATTTT
. . TRBJ1-6 TRBV12-3/TRBV12-4 CASSLRGSPLHF TGTGCCAGCAGTTTAAGGGGTTCACCCCTCCACTTT
TRBD1 . TRBJ2-1 TRBV7-8 CASSTRQGALNEQFF TGTGCCAGCAGCACACGACAGGGGGCGCTTAATGAGCAGTTCTTC
. . TRBJ1-5 TRBV4-1 CASSQATVNNQPQHF TGCGCCAGCAGCCAGGCTACAGTCAACAATCAGCCCCAGCATTTT
. . TRBJ1-1 TRBV6-1 CASSEYMMTENTEAFF TGTGCCAGCAGTGAATATATGATGACAGAGAACACTGAAGCTTTCTTT
. . TRBJ1-3 TRBV7-9 CAGSAANGNTIYF TGTGCCGGCTCTGCGGCAAACGGAAACACCATATATTTT
. once TRBJ1-1 TRBV5-6 CASSLFNGWNTEAFF TGTGCCAGCAGCTTGTTCAACGGATGGAACACTGAAGCTTTCTTT
TRBD2 . TRBJ2-7 TRBV7-9 CASSLEPGLAGGISYEQYF TGTGCCAGCAGCTTAGAACCGGGACTAGCGGGAGGTATCTCCTACGAGCAGTACTTC
TRBD1 . TRBJ2-5 TRBV2 CASNWDRGQETQYF TGTGCCAGCAATTGGGACAGGGGGCAAGAGACCCAGTACTTC
. once TRBJ1-1 TRBV7-6 CASSLGGKNGEAFF TGTGCCAGCAGCTTAGGCGGCAAGAACGGTGAAGCTTTCTTT
. . TRBJ1-2 TRBV7-9 CASTSTDGTYGYTF TGTGCCAGCACCTCGACCGACGGAACCTATGGCTACACCTTC
. . TRBJ1-5 TRBV6-5 CASSYSELQPQHF TGTGCCAGCAGTTACTCTGAGTTACAGCCCCAGCATTTT
TRBD1 . TRBJ1-5 TRBV2 CASSVDRDQPQHF TGTGCCAGCAGCGTAGACAGGGATCAGCCCCAGCATTTT
. . TRBJ1-5 TRBV21-1 CASSTSGAAHRPQHF TGTGCCAGCAGCACCTCTGGGGCCGCCCATCGGCCCCAGCATTTT
TRBD2 . TRBJ2-3 TRBV18 CASSQTSGSTDTQYF TGTGCCAGCTCACAAACTAGCGGGAGCACAGATACGCAGTATTTT
. . TRBJ2-7 TRBV28 CASSFSFGGTGYEQYF TGTGCCAGCAGTTTTTCTTTTGGGGGGACGGGCTACGAGCAGTACTTC
. . TRBJ1-1 TRBV5-5 CASSLRSSGNTEAFF TGTGCCAGCAGCCTGAGATCCTCGGGGAACACTGAAGCTTTCTTT
. . TRBJ2-7 TRBV3-1/TRBV3-2 CASSLGAYSYEQYF TGTGCCAGCAGCCTCGGGGCATATTCCTACGAGCAGTACTTC
. . TRBJ2-1 TRBV6-4 CASSDRGDEQFF TGTGCCAGCAGTGACCGAGGGGATGAGCAGTTCTTC
. . TRBJ1-2 TRBV2 CASSATEIYGYTF TGTGCCAGCAGTGCCACAGAGATCTATGGCTACACCTTC
TRBD2 . TRBJ2-7 TRBV4-2 CASSLILAGYYEQYF TGTGCCAGCAGCCTGATTCTAGCGGGATACTACGAGCAGTACTTC
. . TRBJ1-1 TRBV25-1 CASRGVIPPTEAFF TGTGCCAGCAGGGGGGTTATCCCTCCCACTGAAGCTTTCTTT
TRBD1 . TRBJ1-5 TRBV10-3 CAISAGTGGNQPQHF TGTGCCATCAGCGCCGGGACAGGGGGCAATCAGCCCCAGCATTTT
TRBD2 . TRBJ2-1 TRBV7-2 CASSLVAGASSYNEQFF TGTGCCAGCAGCTTGGTAGCGGGAGCTAGCTCCTACAATGAGCAGTTCTTC
. . TRBJ1-2 TRBV5-1 CASSLAGWDGYTF TGCGCCAGCAGCTTAGCGGGGTGGGATGGCTACACCTTC
TRBD1 . TRBJ1-3 TRBV12-5 CASGRDSSGNTIYF TGTGCTAGTGGAAGGGACAGCTCTGGAAACACCATATATTTT
TRBD1 . TRBJ2-3 TRBV6-4 CASSRQGSTDTQYF TGTGCCAGCAGTAGACAGGGAAGCACAGATACGCAGTATTTT
TRBD1 . TRBJ1-1 TRBV7-9 CASSDQTGVNTEAFF TGTGCCAGCAGCGACCAAACAGGGGTGAACACTGAAGCTTTCTTT
. . TRBJ2-1 TRBV12-3/TRBV12-4 CASSRTGNEQFF TGTGCCAGCAGCCGTACAGGAAATGAGCAGTTCTTC
. . TRBJ1-5 TRBV7-2 CATGGGVNQPQHF TGTGCCACCGGGGGTGGGGTGAATCAGCCCCAGCATTTT
TRBD2 . TRBJ2-7 TRBV7-6 CASSLAPSRGDLSYEQYF TGTGCCAGCAGCTTAGCGCCCTCGCGGGGGGACCTCAGCTACGAGCAGTACTTC
. . TRBJ1-2 TRBV3-1/TRBV3-2 CASSQPGQVYGYTF TGTGCCAGCAGCCAACCGGGGCAGGTTTATGGCTACACCTTC
TRBD1 . TRBJ1-6 TRBV13 CASSPQGSPPLHF TGTGCCAGCAGCCCACAGGGGAGTCCACCCCTCCACTTT